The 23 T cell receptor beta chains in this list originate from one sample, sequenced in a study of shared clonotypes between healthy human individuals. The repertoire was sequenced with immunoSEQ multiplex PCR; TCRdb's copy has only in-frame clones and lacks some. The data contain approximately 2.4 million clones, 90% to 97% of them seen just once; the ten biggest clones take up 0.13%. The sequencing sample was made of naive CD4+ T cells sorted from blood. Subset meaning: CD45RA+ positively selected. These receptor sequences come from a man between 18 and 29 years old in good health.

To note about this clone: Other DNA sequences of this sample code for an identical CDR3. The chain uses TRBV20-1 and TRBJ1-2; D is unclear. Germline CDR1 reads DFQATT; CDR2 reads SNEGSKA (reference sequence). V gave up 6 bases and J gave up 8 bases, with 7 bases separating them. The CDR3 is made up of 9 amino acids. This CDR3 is CSAPPGYTF. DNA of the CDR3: TGCAGTGCCCCCCCGGGCTACACCTTC.

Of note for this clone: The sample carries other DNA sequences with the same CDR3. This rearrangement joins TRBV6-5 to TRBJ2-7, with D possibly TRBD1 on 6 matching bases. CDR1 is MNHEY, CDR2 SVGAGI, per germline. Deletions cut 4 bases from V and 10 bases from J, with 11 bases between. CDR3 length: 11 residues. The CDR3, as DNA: TGTGCCAGCAGTTCCAGGGGTGAACAGTACTTC. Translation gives CASSSRGEQYF.

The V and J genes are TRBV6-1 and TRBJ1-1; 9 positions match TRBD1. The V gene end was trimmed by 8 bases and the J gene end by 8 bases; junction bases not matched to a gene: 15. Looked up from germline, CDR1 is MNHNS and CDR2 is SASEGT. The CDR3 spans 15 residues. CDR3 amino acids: CASPGTGSSIGEAFF. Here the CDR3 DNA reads TGTGCCAGCCCCGGGACAGGGTCCTCCATAGGAGAAGCTTTCTTT.

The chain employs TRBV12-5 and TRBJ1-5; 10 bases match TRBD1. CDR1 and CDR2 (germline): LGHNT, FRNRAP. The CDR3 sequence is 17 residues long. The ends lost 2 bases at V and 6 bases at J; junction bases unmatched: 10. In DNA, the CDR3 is TGTGCTAGTGGTTTGTTAACCGGGACAGGGGTGCGTCAGCCCCAGCATTTT. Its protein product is CASGLLTGTGVRQPQHF. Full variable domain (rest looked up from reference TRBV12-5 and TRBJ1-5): DARVTQTPRHKVTEMGQEVTMRCQPILGHNTVFWYRQTMMQGLELLAYFRNRAPLDDSGMPKDRFSAEMPDATLATLKIQPSEPRDSAVYFCASGLLTGTGVRQPQHFGDGTRLSIL.

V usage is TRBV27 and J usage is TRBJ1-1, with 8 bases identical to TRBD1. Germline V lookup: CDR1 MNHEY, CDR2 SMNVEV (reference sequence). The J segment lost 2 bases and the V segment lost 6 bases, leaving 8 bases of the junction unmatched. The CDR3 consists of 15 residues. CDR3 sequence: CASRSRQGLNTEAFF. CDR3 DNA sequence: TGTGCCAGCAGAAGTCGACAGGGGCTAAACACTGAAGCTTTCTTT.

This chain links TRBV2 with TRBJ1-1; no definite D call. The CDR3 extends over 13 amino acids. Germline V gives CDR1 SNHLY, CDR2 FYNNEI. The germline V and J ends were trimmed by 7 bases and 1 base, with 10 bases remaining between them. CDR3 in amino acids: CASIAWENTEAFF. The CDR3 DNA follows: TGTGCCAGCATCGCATGGGAGAACACTGAAGCTTTCTTT.

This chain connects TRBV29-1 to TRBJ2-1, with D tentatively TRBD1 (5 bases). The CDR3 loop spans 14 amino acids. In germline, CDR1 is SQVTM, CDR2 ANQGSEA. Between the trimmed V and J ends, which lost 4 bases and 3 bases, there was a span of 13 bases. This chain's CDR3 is CSVAWQGRYNEQFF. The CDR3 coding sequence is TGCAGCGTTGCGTGGCAGGGTCGCTACAATGAGCAGTTCTTC.

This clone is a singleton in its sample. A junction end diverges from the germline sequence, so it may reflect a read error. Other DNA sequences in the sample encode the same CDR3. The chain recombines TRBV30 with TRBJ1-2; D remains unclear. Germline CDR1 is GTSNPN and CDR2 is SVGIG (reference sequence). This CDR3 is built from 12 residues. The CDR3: CAWLKRWYGYTF. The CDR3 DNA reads TGTGCCTGGCTAAAAAGATGGTATGGCTACACCTTT.

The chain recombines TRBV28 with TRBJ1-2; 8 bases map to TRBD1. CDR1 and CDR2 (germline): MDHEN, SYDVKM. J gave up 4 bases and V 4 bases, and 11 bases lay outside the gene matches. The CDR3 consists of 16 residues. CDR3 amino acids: CASSYADRGTGYGYTF. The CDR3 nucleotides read TGTGCCAGCAGTTACGCAGACAGGGGAACTGGCTATGGCTACACCTTC.

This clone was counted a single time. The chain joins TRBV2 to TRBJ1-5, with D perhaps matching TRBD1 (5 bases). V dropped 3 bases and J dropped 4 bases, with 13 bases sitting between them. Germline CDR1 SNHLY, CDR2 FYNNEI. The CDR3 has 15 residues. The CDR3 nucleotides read TGTGCCAGCAGTGATCAGGGACCAAAGAATCAGCCCCAGCATTTT. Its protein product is CASSDQGPKNQPQHF.

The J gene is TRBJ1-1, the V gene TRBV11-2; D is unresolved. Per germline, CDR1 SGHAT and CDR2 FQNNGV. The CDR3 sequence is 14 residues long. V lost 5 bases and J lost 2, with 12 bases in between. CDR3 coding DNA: TGTGCCAGCAGCCTGCGAACGGGTAACACTGAAGCTTTCTTT. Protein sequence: CASSLRTGNTEAFF.

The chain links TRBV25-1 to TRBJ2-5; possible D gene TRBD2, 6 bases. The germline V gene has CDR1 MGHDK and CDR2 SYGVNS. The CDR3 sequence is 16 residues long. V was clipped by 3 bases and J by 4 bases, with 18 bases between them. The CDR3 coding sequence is TGTGCCAGCAGTGATACACTTTGGGGGAGGATAGAGACCCAGTACTTC. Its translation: CASSDTLWGRIETQYF.

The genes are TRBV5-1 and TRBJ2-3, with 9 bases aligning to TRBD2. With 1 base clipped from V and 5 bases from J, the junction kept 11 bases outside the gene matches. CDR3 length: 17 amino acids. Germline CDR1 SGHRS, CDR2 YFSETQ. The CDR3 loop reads CASSLPSSGTFGDTQYF. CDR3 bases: TGCGCCAGCAGCTTGCCCTCTAGCGGGACCTTCGGAGATACGCAGTATTTT. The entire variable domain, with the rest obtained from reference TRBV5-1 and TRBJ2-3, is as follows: KAGVTQTPRYLIKTRGQQVTLSCSPISGHRSVSWYQQTPGQGLQFLFEYFSETQRNKGNFPGRFSGRQFSNSRSEMNVSTLELGDSALYLCASSLPSSGTFGDTQYFGPGTRLTVL.

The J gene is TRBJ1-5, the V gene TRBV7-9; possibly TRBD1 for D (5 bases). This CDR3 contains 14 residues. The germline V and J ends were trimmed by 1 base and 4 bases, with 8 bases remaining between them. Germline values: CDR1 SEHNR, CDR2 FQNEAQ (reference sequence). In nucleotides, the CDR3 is TGTGCCAGCAGCTTAGGGGGGATGAATCAGCCCCAGCATTTT. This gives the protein CASSLGGMNQPQHF.

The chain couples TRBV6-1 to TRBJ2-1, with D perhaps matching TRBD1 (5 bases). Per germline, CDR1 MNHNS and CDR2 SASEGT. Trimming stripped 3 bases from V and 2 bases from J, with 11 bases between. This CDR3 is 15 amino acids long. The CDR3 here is CASSEQGPAYNEQFF. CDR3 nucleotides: TGTGCCAGCAGTGAGCAGGGTCCGGCCTACAATGAGCAGTTCTTC.

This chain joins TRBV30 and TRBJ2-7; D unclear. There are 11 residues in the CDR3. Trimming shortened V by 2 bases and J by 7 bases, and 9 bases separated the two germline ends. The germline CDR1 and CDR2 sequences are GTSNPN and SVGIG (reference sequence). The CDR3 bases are TGTGCCTGGAGTTCAGATGTGGAGCAGTACTTC. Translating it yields CAWSSDVEQYF.

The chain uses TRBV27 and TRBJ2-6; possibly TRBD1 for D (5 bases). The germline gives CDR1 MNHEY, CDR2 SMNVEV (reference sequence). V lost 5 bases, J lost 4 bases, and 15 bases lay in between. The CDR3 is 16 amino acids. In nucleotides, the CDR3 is TGTGCCAGCAGTCCCGGTCCCCGGACAGGGGCCAACGTCCTGACTTTC. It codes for CASSPGPRTGANVLTF.

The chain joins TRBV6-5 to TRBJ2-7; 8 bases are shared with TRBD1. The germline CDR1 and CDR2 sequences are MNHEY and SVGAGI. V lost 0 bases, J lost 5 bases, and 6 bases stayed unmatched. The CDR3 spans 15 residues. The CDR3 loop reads CASSYSYQGAHEQYF. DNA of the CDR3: TGTGCCAGCAGTTACTCGTATCAGGGGGCACACGAGCAGTACTTC.

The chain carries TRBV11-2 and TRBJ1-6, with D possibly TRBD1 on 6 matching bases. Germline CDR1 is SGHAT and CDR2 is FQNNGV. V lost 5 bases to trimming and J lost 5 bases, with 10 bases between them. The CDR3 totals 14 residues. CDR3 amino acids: CASSRTEDNSPLHF. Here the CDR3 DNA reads TGTGCCAGCAGCCGGACAGAGGATAATTCACCCCTCCACTTT.

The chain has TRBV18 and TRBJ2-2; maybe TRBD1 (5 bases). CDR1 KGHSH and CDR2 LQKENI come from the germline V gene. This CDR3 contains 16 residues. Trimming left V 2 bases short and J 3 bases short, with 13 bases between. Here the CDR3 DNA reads TGTGCCAGCTCACCATTCCCCAGGGCCGACACCGGGGAGCTGTTTTTT. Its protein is CASSPFPRADTGELFF.

CDR3 nucleotides: TGTGCCAGCAGTATAGCGGGAGGGCTGGGTACGCAGTATTTT. Translating gives CASSIAGGLGTQYF. The rearrangement joins TRBV6-5 to TRBJ2-3; TRBD2 agrees at 11 bases. J lost 8 bases, V lost 5 bases, and 6 bases had no gene match. The CDR3 totals 14 residues. Germline CDR1 reads MNHEY; CDR2 reads SVGAGI.

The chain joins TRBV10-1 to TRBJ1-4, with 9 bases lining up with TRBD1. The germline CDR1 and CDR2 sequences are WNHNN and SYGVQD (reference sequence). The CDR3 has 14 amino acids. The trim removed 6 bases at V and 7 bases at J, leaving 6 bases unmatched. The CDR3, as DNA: TGCGCCAGCAGCAGGACAGGGGATGGTGAAAAACTGTTTTTT. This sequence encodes CASSRTGDGEKLFF.

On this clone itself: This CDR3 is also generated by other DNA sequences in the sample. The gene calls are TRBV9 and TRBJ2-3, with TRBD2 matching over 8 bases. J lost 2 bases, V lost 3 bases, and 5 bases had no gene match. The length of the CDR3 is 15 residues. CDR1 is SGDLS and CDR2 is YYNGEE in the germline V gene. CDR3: CASSDSGGATDTQYF. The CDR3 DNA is TGTGCCAGCAGCGATTCCGGGGGGGCCACAGATACGCAGTATTTT.